This T cell receptor beta chain was obtained from a study of shared clonotypes between healthy human individuals. The V gene's germline CDR1 is SNHLY and CDR2 FYNNEI. Unmatched junction bases numbered 6, after V lost 3 bases and J lost 5 bases. This CDR3 is built from 15 residues. In its sample, this clone was seen a few times. Assay used: immunoSEQ multiplex PCR; TCRdb lists only in-frame clones, some missing. The sample holds about half a million clones, 79% seen once. The chain recombines TRBV2 with TRBJ2-2; 7 bases agree with TRBD2. The TCR originated in a woman between 40 and 50 years old in good health. Some clones in this sample may be carry-over from other donors' samples. Sequencing was carried out using PBMCs. The CDR3 protein is CASSDFAGETGELFF. CDR3 in DNA: TGTGCCAGCAGTGATTTTGCGGGAGAGACCGGGGAGCTGTTTTTT.